Listed here are 10 T cell receptor beta chains from one sample, sequenced in a study of vaccination effects on CD4 cells after COVID-19 (dated by TCRdb to between 2022 and 2023). To identify antigen-specific CD4+ T cell clonotypes by their expansion, the ViraFEST assay first stimulated PBMC with viral peptide pools and then applied TCR sequencing. After around ten days of culture, CD4+ T cells were isolated with the EasySep CD4+ T cell isolation kit. Each participant got two doses of an mRNA SARS-CoV-2 vaccine, either BNT162b2 or mRNA-1273. Libraries were constructed by the immunoSEQ multiplex PCR assay. This is the immuneACCESS table as TCRdb keeps it, with only in-frame sequences that have V and J called. A part of the clones is gone; compared with another copy, unresolved V genes explain less than half, and the rest is unexplained. The sample table lists roughly 59,000 clones, 78% of them with a count of one. 1.5% to 2% of the sample comes from the top ten.

The antigens for these receptors are not known. The sequencing used CD4+ T cells from PBMCs cultured with HCoV-OC43 spike peptides, collected after COVID-19 vaccination. The sample's cell subset or site label, in plain terms: HCoV-OC43 spike overlapping peptide pool stimulation. The source of these receptors is a human donor who received a COVID-19 vaccine.

This chain joins TRBV6-2 or TRBV6-3 and TRBJ1-6; possibly TRBD1 for D (6 bases). The length of the CDR3 is 16 residues. The V gene's germline CDR1 is MNHEY and CDR2 SVGEGT. The V gene lost 5 bases and the J gene lost 8 bases, with 19 bases spanning the gap. The CDR3 sequence: CASSRDLGAWDSPLHF. The DNA of the CDR3 is TGTGCCAGCAGTCGAGACCTGGGGGCCTGGGATTCACCCCTCCACTTT.

V is TRBV3-1 (or the pseudogene TRBV3-2) and J is TRBJ1-6; the D gene is possibly TRBD1 (6 bases). CDR1 and CDR2 (germline): LGHDT, YNNKEL (reference sequence). The CDR3 has 15 amino acids. Trimming removed 1 base at V and 8 bases at J, with 12 bases between. The CDR3 DNA reads TGTGCCAGCAGCCAAGTCGGAGGGGGTCATTCACCCCTCCACTTT. Translation: CASSQVGGGHSPLHF.

The chain combines TRBV4-1 with TRBJ2-2; the match to TRBD1 covers 7 bases. CDR1 MGHRA and CDR2 YSYEKL come from the germline V gene. With 4 bases clipped from V and 0 bases from J, the junction kept 5 bases outside the gene matches. This CDR3 comprises 16 residues. CDR3 sequence (DNA): TGCGCCAGCAGCCTTAGACAGGGACCGAACACCGGGGAGCTGTTTTTT. Residues: CASSLRQGPNTGELFF.

The chain recombines TRBV10-2 with TRBJ1-4; 10 nucleotides agree with TRBD1. Germline-derived CDR1 and CDR2 are WSHSY and SAAADI. V was pared by 6 bases and J by 8 bases, with 9 bases of the junction left unmatched. This CDR3 has 15 amino acids. The CDR3 nucleotides read TGCGCCAGCAGGGCCGGGACAGGGGTGAAGGAAAAACTGTTTTTT. Translation: CASRAGTGVKEKLFF.

This clone has just one count. In nucleotides, the CDR3 is TGCGCCAGCAGCCACCTCCGTTGGGGTACTAAGAGCTCCTATAATTCACCCCTCCACTTT. It codes for CASSHLRWGTKSSYNSPLHF. The V and J genes are TRBV4-1 and TRBJ1-6; no reliable D call. The CDR3 sequence is 20 residues long. CDR1 MGHRA and CDR2 YSYEKL come from the germline V gene. Trimming stripped 3 bases from V and 0 bases from J, with 21 bases between.

The CDR3, as DNA: TGTGCCAGTAGTATCTACCCGGACACGTCAGATACGCAGTATTTT. Protein sequence: CASSIYPDTSDTQYF. The chain has TRBV19 and TRBJ2-3, with D possibly being TRBD1 (5 bases). Trimming shortened V by 3 bases and J by 4 bases, and 14 bases separated the two germline ends. The CDR3 totals 15 residues. Germline CDR1 and CDR2: LNHDA and SQIVND (reference sequence). Drawing the rest from reference TRBV19 and TRBJ2-3, the complete variable domain is DGGITQSPKYLFRKEGQNVTLSCEQNLNHDAMYWYRQDPGQGLRLIYYSQIVNDFQKGDIAEGYSVSREKKESFPLTVTSAQKNPTAFYLCASSIYPDTSDTQYFGPGTRLTVL.

This clone appeared once. The chain has TRBV11-2 and TRBJ2-6; tentative D call: TRBD2 (7 bases). Germline values: CDR1 SGHAT, CDR2 FQNNGV. Trimming removed 2 bases at V and 0 bases at J, with 17 bases between. The CDR3 consists of 19 residues. The CDR3 here is CASSLHVEGGSSGANVLTF. The CDR3 DNA reads TGTGCCAGCAGCTTACATGTAGAGGGGGGGAGCTCTGGGGCCAACGTCCTGACTTTC.

The J gene is TRBJ2-3, the V gene TRBV18; tentatively, D is TRBD1 (6 bases). The CDR3 loop spans 16 amino acids. Between the trimmed V and J ends, which lost 3 bases and 3 bases, there was a span of 16 bases. Germline V gene lookup returns CDR1 KGHSH and CDR2 LQKENI. The CDR3 here is CASSPSLGARTDTQYF. The CDR3, as DNA: TGTGCCAGCTCACCGTCTTTGGGGGCGAGGACAGATACGCAGTATTTT. Looking up the rest from reference TRBV18 and TRBJ2-3 gives the full variable domain: NAGVMQNPRHLVRRRGQEARLRCSPMKGHSHVYWYRQLPEEGLKFMVYLQKENIIDESGMPKERFSAEFPKEGPSILRIQQVVRGDSAAYFCASSPSLGARTDTQYFGPGTRLTVL.

This clone was detected only once. The genes are TRBV7-2 and TRBJ2-7, with D perhaps matching TRBD2 (6 bases). The CDR3 extends over 13 amino acids. The germline V gene has CDR1 SGHTA and CDR2 FQGNSA. Trimming took off 4 bases at V and 1 base at J, with 8 bases between the two ends. CDR3 sequence (DNA): TGTGCCAGCAGCTATGGGGGGTCCTACGAGCAGTACGTC. It specifies CASSYGGSYEQYV.

The chain recombines TRBV9 with TRBJ2-2, with D perhaps matching TRBD1 or TRBD2 (5 bases each). CDR1 SGDLS and CDR2 YYNGEE come from the germline V gene. There are 16 residues in the CDR3. Trimming removed 0 bases from V and 5 bases from J, with 14 bases in between. CDR3 sequence reads: CASSVVARGMTGELFF. DNA of the CDR3: TGTGCCAGCAGCGTAGTGGCGAGGGGAATGACCGGGGAGCTGTTTTTT.